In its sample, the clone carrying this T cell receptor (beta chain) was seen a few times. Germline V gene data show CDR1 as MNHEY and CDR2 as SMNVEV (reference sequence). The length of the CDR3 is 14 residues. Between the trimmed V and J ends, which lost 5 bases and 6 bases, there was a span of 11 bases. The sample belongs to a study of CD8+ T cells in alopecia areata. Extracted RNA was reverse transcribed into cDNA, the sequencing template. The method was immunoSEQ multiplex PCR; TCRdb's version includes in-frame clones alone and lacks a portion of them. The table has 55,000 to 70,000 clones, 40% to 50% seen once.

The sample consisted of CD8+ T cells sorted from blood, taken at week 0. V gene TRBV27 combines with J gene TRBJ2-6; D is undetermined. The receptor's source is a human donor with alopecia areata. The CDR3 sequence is CASSPVSPANVLTF. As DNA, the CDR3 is TGTGCCAGCAGTCCCGTCTCCCCGGCCAACGTCCTGACTTTC.